The TCR beta chain under discussion was sequenced for a study of breast tumors, draining lymph nodes, adjacent tissues. TCRdb reanalysed the multiplex PCR reads using MiXCR and keeps one entry per CDR3 protein. This table holds roughly 80,000 distinct CDR3 sequences, roughly 19% found once. Per the germline V gene, CDR1 is ENHRY and CDR2 is SYGVKD. The CDR3 has 13 residues. Trimming cost V 6 bases and J 4 bases, with 10 bases left between them. This clonotype occurred many times. Samples came from axillary lymph nodes draining the breast cancer. Sequencing was performed on axillary lymph node tissue. The receptor was derived from a female donor with breast cancer. Some clones in this sample may be carry-over from other donors' samples. The chain joins TRBV10-3 to TRBJ2-1; D is ambiguous. CDR3 region: CAIRDLGYNEQFF. The CDR3 coding sequence is TGTGCCATCAGGGACCTCGGGTACAATGAGCAGTTCTTC.